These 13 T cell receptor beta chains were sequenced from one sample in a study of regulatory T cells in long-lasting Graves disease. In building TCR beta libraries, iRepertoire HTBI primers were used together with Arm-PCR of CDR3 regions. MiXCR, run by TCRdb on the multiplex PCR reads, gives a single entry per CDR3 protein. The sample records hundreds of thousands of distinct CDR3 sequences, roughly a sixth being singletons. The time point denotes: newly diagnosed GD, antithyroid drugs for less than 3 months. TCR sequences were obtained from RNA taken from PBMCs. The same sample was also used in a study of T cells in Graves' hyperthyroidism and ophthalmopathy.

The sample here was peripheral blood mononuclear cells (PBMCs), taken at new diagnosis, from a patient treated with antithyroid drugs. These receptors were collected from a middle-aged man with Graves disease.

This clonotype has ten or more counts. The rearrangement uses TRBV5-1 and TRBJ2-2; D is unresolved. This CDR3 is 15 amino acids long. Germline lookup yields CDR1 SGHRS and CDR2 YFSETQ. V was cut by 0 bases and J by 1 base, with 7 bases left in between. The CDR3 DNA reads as TGCGCCAGCAGCTTGGGGGAACTGAACACCGGGGAGCTGTTTTTT. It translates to CASSLGELNTGELFF.

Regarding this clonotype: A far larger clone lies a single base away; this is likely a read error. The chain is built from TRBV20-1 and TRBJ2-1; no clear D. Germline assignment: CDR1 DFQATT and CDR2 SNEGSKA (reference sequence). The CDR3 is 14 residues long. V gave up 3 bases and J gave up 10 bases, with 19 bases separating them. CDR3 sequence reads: CSASILGRPYEQFF. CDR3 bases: TGCAGTGCTAGTATTCTGGGTCGGCCCTACGAGCAGTTCTTC.

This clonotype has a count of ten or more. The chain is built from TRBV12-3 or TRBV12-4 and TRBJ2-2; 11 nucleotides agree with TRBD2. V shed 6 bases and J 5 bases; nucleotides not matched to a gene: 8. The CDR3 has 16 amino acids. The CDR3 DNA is TGTGCCAGCAGATCTGCTAGCGGGGGGATTACCGGGGAGCTGTTTTTT. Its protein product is CASRSASGGITGELFF.

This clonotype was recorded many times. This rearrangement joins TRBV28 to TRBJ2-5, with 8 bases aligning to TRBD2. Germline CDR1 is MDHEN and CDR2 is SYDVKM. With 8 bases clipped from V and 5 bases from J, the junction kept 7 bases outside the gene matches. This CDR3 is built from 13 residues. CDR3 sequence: CASCTSGSETQYF. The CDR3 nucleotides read TGTGCCAGCTGCACTAGCGGAAGTGAGACCCAGTACTTC.

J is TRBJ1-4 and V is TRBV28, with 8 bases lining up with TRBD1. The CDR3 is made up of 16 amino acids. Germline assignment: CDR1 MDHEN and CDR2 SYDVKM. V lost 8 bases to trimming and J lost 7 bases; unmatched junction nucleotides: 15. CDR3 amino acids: CASSNLDGTGFEKLFF. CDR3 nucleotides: TGTGCCAGCTCGAACCTCGACGGGACAGGTTTTGAAAAACTGTTTTTT. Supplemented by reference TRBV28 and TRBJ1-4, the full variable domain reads DVKVTQSSRYLVKRTGEKVFLECVQDMDHENMFWYRQDPGLGLRLIYFSYDVKMKEKGDIPEGYSVSREKKERFSLILESASTNQTSMYLCASSNLDGTGFEKLFFGSGTQLSVL.

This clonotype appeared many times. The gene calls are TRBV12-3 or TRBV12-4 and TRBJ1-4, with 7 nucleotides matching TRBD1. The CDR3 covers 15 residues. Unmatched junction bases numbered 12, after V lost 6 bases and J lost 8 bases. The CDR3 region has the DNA TGTGCCAGCAGACCTTTACAGGGGTCGGGCGAAAAACTGTTTTTT. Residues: CASRPLQGSGEKLFF.

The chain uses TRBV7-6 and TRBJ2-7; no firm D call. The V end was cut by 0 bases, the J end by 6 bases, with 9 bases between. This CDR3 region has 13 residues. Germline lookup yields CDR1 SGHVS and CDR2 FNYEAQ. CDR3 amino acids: CASSLAPSSEQYF. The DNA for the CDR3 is TGTGCCAGCAGCTTAGCTCCTAGTAGCGAGCAGTACTTC.

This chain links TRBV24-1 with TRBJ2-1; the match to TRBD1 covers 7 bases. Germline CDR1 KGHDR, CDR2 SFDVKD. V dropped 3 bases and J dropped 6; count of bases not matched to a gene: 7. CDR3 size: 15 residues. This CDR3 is CATSDPQGTSNEQFF. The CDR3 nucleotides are TGTGCCACCAGTGATCCACAGGGGACGAGCAATGAGCAGTTCTTC.

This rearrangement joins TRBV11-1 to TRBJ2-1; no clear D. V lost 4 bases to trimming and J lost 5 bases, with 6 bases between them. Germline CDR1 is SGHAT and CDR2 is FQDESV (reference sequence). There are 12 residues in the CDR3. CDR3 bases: TGTGCCAGCAGCTGGTCAGACAATGAGCAGTTCTTC. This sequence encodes CASSWSDNEQFF.

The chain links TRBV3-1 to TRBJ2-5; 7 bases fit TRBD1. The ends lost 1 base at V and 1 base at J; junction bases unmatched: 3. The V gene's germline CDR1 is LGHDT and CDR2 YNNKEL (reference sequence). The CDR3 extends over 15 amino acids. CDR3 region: CASSQVQGVQETQYF. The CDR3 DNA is TGTGCCAGCAGCCAAGTCCAGGGGGTCCAAGAGACCCAGTACTTC.

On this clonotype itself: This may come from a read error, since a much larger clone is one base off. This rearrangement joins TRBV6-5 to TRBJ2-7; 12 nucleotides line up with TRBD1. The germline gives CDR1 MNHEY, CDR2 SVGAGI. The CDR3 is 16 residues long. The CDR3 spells CASSYGGTGGSYAQYF. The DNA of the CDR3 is TGTGCCAGCAGTTACGGCGGGACAGGGGGCTCCTACGCGCAGTACTTC.

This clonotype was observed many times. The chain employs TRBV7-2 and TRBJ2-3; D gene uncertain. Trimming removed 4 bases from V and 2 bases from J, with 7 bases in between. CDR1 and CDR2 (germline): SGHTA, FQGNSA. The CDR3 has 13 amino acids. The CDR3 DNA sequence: TGTGCCAGCAGCTCACCAGTCACAGATACGCAGTATTTT. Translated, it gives CASSSPVTDTQYF.

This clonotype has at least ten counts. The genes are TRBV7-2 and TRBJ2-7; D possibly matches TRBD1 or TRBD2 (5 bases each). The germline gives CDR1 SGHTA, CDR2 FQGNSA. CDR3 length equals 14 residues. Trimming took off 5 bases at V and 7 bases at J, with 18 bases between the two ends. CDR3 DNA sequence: TGTGCCAGCAGCCCCCGGGGCGGTGGCCTGGAGCAGTACTTC. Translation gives CASSPRGGGLEQYF.